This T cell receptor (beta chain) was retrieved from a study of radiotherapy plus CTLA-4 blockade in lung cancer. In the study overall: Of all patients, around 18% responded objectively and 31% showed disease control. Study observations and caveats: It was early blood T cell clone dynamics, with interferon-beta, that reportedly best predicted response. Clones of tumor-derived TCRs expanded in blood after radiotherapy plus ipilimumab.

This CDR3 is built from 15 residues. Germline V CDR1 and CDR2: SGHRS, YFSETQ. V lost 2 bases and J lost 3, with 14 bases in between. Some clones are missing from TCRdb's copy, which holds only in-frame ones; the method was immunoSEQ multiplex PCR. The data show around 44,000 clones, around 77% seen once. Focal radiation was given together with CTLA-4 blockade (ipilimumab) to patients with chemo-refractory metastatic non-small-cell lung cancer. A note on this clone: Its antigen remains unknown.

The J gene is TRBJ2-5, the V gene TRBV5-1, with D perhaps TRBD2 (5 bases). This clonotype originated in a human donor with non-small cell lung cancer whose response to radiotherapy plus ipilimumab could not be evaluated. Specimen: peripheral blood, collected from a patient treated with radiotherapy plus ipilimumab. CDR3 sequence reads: CASSFLATVEETQYF. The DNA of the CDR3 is TGCGCCAGCAGCTTCCTAGCTACAGTAGAAGAGACCCAGTACTTC.